These 26 T cell receptor beta chains share one sample of origin, sequenced in a study of blood T cell repertoires in COVID-19. Assay: immunoSEQ multiplex PCR; the TCRdb copy retains only in-frame clones and omits some. The sample shows 90,000 to 120,000 clones, roughly 80% of them seen only once. The sample consisted of peripheral blood. These receptors were taken from a man aged 65-85 years with active or convalescent COVID-19.

The V gene is TRBV2, the J gene TRBJ1-1; TRBD1 agrees at 8 bases. V trimming: 8 bases; J trimming: 4 bases; junction bases outside the gene matches: 3. CDR3 length: 12 amino acids. In germline, CDR1 is SNHLY, CDR2 FYNNEI. CDR3 sequence (DNA): TGTGCCAGCCGGACAGGGAGCACTGAAGCTTTCTTT. It specifies CASRTGSTEAFF.

The chain joins TRBV5-1 to TRBJ2-1, with TRBD1 as a possible D gene (6 bases). Trimming left V 4 bases short and J 3 bases short, with 8 bases between. Germline V lookup: CDR1 SGHRS, CDR2 YFSETQ. This CDR3 is built from 13 residues. As DNA, the CDR3 is TGCGCCAGCAGCCAGGACAGCTACAATGAGCAGTTCTTC. This encodes CASSQDSYNEQFF.

V usage is TRBV5-1 and J usage is TRBJ2-2; 9 nucleotides align to TRBD2. The germline CDR1 and CDR2 sequences are SGHRS and YFSETQ. This CDR3 spans 16 amino acids. V shed 2 bases and J 4 bases; nucleotides not matched to a gene: 6. The CDR3 sequence: CASSFIAGAGTGELFF. In nucleotides, the CDR3 is TGCGCCAGCAGCTTCATAGCGGGAGCGGGCACCGGGGAGCTGTTTTTT.

DNA for the CDR3: TGTGCCAGCAGTTGGTTAGCGGGAACCGGGGAGCTGTTTTTT. It encodes CASSWLAGTGELFF. The chain uses TRBV3-1 (or the pseudogene TRBV3-2) and TRBJ2-2; 8 nucleotides align to TRBD2. Germline V gene lookup returns CDR1 LGHDT and CDR2 YNNKEL (reference sequence). The trim removed 6 bases at V and 5 bases at J, leaving 5 bases unmatched. This CDR3 region has 14 residues.

The chain combines TRBV29-1 with TRBJ1-1; 9 nucleotides align to TRBD1. The V gene end was trimmed by 3 bases and the J gene end by 4 bases; junction bases not matched to a gene: 6. Germline V gene sequence: CDR1 SQVTM, CDR2 ANQGSEA. CDR3 size: 14 residues. This CDR3 reads CSVEKQGAGTEAFF. CDR3 sequence (DNA): TGCAGCGTTGAGAAACAGGGGGCAGGCACTGAAGCTTTCTTT.

Notes on this clone: The junction shows a germline mismatch at one end, possibly a read error. The chain has TRBV20-1 and TRBJ2-7; D not resolved. This CDR3 region has 10 residues. Looked up from germline, CDR1 is DFQATT and CDR2 is SNEGSKA (reference sequence). DNA of the CDR3: TGCAGTGCCAGATCTGACACGGCTGACTTC. The encoded protein is CSARSDTADF.

The chain links TRBV5-1 to TRBJ1-6; D ambiguous. The V gene lost 0 bases and the J gene lost 10 bases, with 17 bases spanning the gap. This CDR3 comprises 16 residues. Per the germline V gene, CDR1 is SGHRS and CDR2 is YFSETQ. CDR3 DNA sequence: TGCGCCAGCAGCTTGGTGGACGGGAGTGGGTACTCACCCCTCCACTTT. It translates to CASSLVDGSGYSPLHF.

The rearrangement links TRBV5-6 to TRBJ2-3, with a weak D call TRBD1 (5 bases). Per the germline V gene, CDR1 is SGHDT and CDR2 is YYEEEE. The CDR3 covers 14 residues. V was pared by 0 bases and J by 4 bases, with 9 bases between. In DNA form, the CDR3 reads TGTGCCAGCAGCTTGGGTCAGGGCGCAGATACGCAGTATTTT. Its protein product is CASSLGQGADTQYF.

The chain has TRBV28 and TRBJ1-5; D ambiguous. Trimming removed 2 bases at V and 0 bases at J, with 5 bases between. The germline V gene encodes CDR1 MDHEN and CDR2 SYDVKM. The CDR3 extends over 14 amino acids. DNA for the CDR3: TGTGCCAGCAGTTTACAGTTTAGCAATCAGCCCCAGCATTTT. Protein sequence: CASSLQFSNQPQHF.

There are a few counts of this clone. The V gene is TRBV2, the J gene TRBJ1-2, with D unresolved. Per germline, CDR1 SNHLY and CDR2 FYNNEI. The CDR3 totals 13 residues. Trimming shortened V by 7 bases and J by 3 bases, and 12 bases separated the two germline ends. The CDR3 DNA is TGTGCCAGCAAGCGGAGGGTGGACTATGGCTACACCTTC. It yields the protein CASKRRVDYGYTF.

The V gene is TRBV19, the J gene TRBJ1-3; D is unresolved. Trimming took 7 bases from V and 0 from J, leaving 13 bases between them. Germline loops: CDR1 LNHDA, CDR2 SQIVND (reference sequence). The length of the CDR3 is 15 residues. The CDR3 DNA is TGTGCCAGTACCCTACACTCAGGCTCTGGAAACACCATATATTTT. It yields the protein CASTLHSGSGNTIYF.

V gene TRBV7-2 combines with J gene TRBJ2-3; 12 bases are shared with TRBD2. Unmatched junction bases numbered 7, after V lost 1 base and J lost 8 bases. Germline CDR1 reads SGHTA; CDR2 reads FQGNSA. CDR3 length: 16 residues. CDR3 in amino acids: CASSLVALAGGPTQYF. The CDR3 DNA follows: TGTGCCAGCAGCTTAGTTGCCCTAGCGGGGGGGCCTACGCAGTATTTT.

In its sample, this clone was seen a few times. V is TRBV5-4 and J is TRBJ2-2; 7 bases align to TRBD1. CDR3 length: 16 amino acids. CDR1 and CDR2 (germline): SGHNT, YYREEE (reference sequence). V lost 4 bases, J lost 2 bases, and 8 bases stayed unmatched. CDR3 residues: CASSPRQGINTGELFF. CDR3 bases: TGTGCCAGCAGCCCGCGACAGGGTATAAACACCGGGGAGCTGTTTTTT.

The chain is built from TRBV4-2 and TRBJ2-3, with a tentative D call TRBD2 (7 bases). This CDR3 is built from 17 residues. With 4 bases removed from V and 5 bases from J, the gap between germline ends came to 22 bases. Looked up from germline, CDR1 is LGHNA and CDR2 is YNFKEQ. CDR3 protein: CASSPSTRGGAVDTQYF. CDR3 sequence (DNA): TGTGCCAGCAGCCCCTCGACGAGGGGGGGGGCCGTAGATACGCAGTATTTT.

The genes are TRBV12-3 or TRBV12-4 and TRBJ1-5; D is perhaps TRBD1 (5 bases). V was shortened by 5 bases and J by 4 bases, with 9 bases between the two germline ends. There are 13 residues in the CDR3. The CDR3 protein is CASSREGNQPQHF. The DNA for the CDR3 is TGTGCCAGCAGTAGGGAGGGGAATCAGCCCCAGCATTTT.

The chain carries TRBV20-1 and TRBJ1-2; possibly TRBD1 for D (6 bases). The V and J ends lost 5 bases and 5 bases respectively, with 9 bases between them. Germline assignment: CDR1 DFQATT and CDR2 SNEGSKA (reference sequence). This CDR3 spans 11 amino acids. The CDR3 region has the DNA TGCAGTGCTTACAGGGAATATGGCTACACCTTC. It codes for CSAYREYGYTF.

The gene calls are TRBV10-3 and TRBJ1-5, with TRBD1 as a possible D gene (6 bases). The CDR3 consists of 13 residues. From germline, CDR1 is ENHRY and CDR2 SYGVKD. V gave up 4 bases and J gave up 3 bases, with 7 bases separating them. The CDR3 DNA follows: TGTGCCATCAGTGGACAGGCCAATCAGCCCCAGCATTTT. Protein product: CAISGQANQPQHF.

In this sample, this clone turned up once. This rearrangement joins TRBV12-3 or TRBV12-4 to TRBJ1-2; D is perhaps TRBD1 (5 bases). V dropped 2 bases and J dropped 4 bases, with 8 bases sitting between them. This CDR3 contains 13 residues. The DNA of the CDR3 is TGTGCCAGCAGTTTAACAGGCCCCTATGGCTACACCTTC. Its protein product is CASSLTGPYGYTF.

The CDR3 nucleotides read TGTGCCAGCAGCCCAGGGGATTGGGGTGAAGCTTTCTTT. This translates into CASSPGDWGEAFF. The rearrangement uses TRBV7-3 and TRBJ1-1, with a tentative D call TRBD1 (6 bases). CDR1 and CDR2 (germline): SGHTA, FQGTGA. The CDR3 contains 13 residues. Trimming shortened V by 5 bases and J by 7 bases, and 14 bases separated the two germline ends.

The chain has TRBV10-2 and TRBJ2-3, with TRBD2 matching 9 bases. The junction had 8 bases not matched to a gene; V was cut back by 3 bases and J by 7 bases. Germline-derived CDR1 and CDR2 are WSHSY and SAAADI. The CDR3 spans 15 residues. CDR3 residues: CASSDLAGPPNTQYF. DNA for the CDR3: TGCGCCAGCAGTGATCTAGCGGGGCCCCCAAATACGCAGTATTTT.

The chain uses TRBV11-2 and TRBJ1-2, with 10 bases fitting TRBD1. CDR1 and CDR2 (germline): SGHAT, FQNNGV. V gave up 6 bases and J gave up 7 bases; unmatched junction bases: 8. There are 14 residues in the CDR3. This chain's CDR3 is CASSPGTGEVGYTF. The CDR3 DNA reads TGTGCCAGCAGTCCCGGGACAGGGGAAGTTGGCTACACCTTC. Supplemented by reference TRBV11-2 and TRBJ1-2, the full variable domain reads EAGVAQSPRYKIIEKRQSVAFWCNPISGHATLYWYQQILGQGPKLLIQFQNNGVVDDSQLPKDRFSAERLKGVDSTLKIQPAKLEDSAVYLCASSPGTGEVGYTFGSGTRLTVV.

This chain links TRBV3-1 (or the pseudogene TRBV3-2) with TRBJ1-3; 10 nucleotides match TRBD1. This CDR3 has 15 amino acids. Per the germline V gene, CDR1 is LGHDT and CDR2 is YNNKEL (reference sequence). With 8 bases clipped from V and 2 bases from J, the junction kept 6 bases outside the gene matches. The CDR3 nucleotides read TGTGCCAGCTCCTGGGGGACAGGGGCTGGAAACACCATATATTTT. This codes for CASSWGTGAGNTIYF.

The chain carries TRBV28 and TRBJ2-5, with 7 bases identical to TRBD1. Unmatched junction bases numbered 4, after V lost 10 bases and J lost 2 bases. The CDR3 spans 12 residues. Germline lookup yields CDR1 MDHEN and CDR2 SYDVKM. DNA of the CDR3: TGTGCCACCGGGACAGCACAAGAGACCCAGTACTTC. Translated, it gives CATGTAQETQYF. The variable domain in full, with the rest retrieved from reference TRBV28 and TRBJ2-5, is DVKVTQSSRYLVKRTGEKVFLECVQDMDHENMFWYRQDPGLGLRLIYFSYDVKMKEKGDIPEGYSVSREKKERFSLILESASTNQTSMYLCATGTAQETQYFGPGTRLLVL.

This clone was seen just once. The CDR3 sequence is CASRVGTSGISFYEQYF. The CDR3 DNA reads as TGTGCCAGCCGAGTTGGGACTAGCGGGATCAGCTTCTACGAGCAGTACTTC. V is TRBV19 and J is TRBJ2-7; the match to TRBD2 covers 13 bases. Germline V gives CDR1 LNHDA, CDR2 SQIVND (reference sequence). The CDR3 consists of 17 residues. Trimming removed 9 bases from V and 3 bases from J; junction bases left unmatched: 14. Together with reference TRBV19 and TRBJ2-7, the CDR3 gives the full variable domain: DGGITQSPKYLFRKEGQNVTLSCEQNLNHDAMYWYRQDPGQGLRLIYYSQIVNDFQKGDIAEGYSVSREKKESFPLTVTSAQKNPTAFYLCASRVGTSGISFYEQYFGPGTRLTVT.

The table lists this clone with a count of one. The rearrangement links TRBV6-6 to TRBJ2-7; 9 bases are a match to TRBD1. Trimming at V came to 7 bases and at J to 2 bases, leaving 9 bases not matched to a gene. Germline CDR1 is MNHNY and CDR2 is SVGAGI (reference sequence). This CDR3 region has 15 residues. The CDR3 here is CASKRQGEIAYEQYF. Here the CDR3 DNA reads TGTGCCAGCAAACGACAGGGGGAAATTGCCTACGAGCAGTACTTC.

The chain carries TRBV7-2 and TRBJ1-2, with 8 bases aligning to TRBD1. The junction had 4 bases not matched to a gene; V was cut back by 1 base and J by 3 bases. In germline, CDR1 is SGHTA, CDR2 FQGNSA. This CDR3 comprises 15 residues. Here the CDR3 DNA reads TGTGCCAGCAGCTTAGGGTCAGGGGGCGACTATGGCTACACCTTC. It specifies CASSLGSGGDYGYTF. The whole variable domain, filled in from reference TRBV7-2 and TRBJ1-2, reads GAGVSQSPSNKVTEKGKDVELRCDPISGHTALYWYRQSLGQGLEFLIYFQGNSAPDKSGLPSDRFSAERTGGSVSTLTIQRTQQEDSAVYLCASSLGSGGDYGYTFGSGTRLTVV.